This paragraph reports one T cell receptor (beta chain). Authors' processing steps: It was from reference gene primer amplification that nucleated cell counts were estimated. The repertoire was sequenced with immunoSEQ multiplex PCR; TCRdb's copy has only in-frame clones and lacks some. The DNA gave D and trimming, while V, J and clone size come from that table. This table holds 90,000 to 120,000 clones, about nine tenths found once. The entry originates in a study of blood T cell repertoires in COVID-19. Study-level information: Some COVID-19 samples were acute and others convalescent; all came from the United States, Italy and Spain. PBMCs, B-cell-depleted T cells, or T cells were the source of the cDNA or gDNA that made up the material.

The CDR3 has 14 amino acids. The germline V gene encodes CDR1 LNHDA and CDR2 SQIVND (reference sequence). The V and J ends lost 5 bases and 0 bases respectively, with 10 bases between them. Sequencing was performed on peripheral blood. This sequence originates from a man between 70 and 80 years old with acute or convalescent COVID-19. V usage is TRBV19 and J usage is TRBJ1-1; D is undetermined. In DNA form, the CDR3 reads TGTGCCAGTAGTTTCGAACAACTGAACACTGAAGCTTTCTTT. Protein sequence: CASSFEQLNTEAFF. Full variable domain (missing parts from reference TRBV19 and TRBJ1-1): DGGITQSPKYLFRKEGQNVTLSCEQNLNHDAMYWYRQDPGQGLRLIYYSQIVNDFQKGDIAEGYSVSREKKESFPLTVTSAQKNPTAFYLCASSFEQLNTEAFFGQGTRLTVV.